This section outlines one T cell receptor (beta chain) sequence together with its context. What it binds is unknown. This sample is drawn from a study of CXCR3-negative and CXCR3-positive naive CD8 T cells. Study-level findings and limits: Naive CXCR3-positive and CXCR3-negative cells shared TRBV-TRBJ usage; memory cells diverged. In both naive subsets diversity was comparably high, whereas memory CD8+ cells showed much lower diversity. A higher hydrophobicity marked the TRB CDR3s of CXCR3-positive naive cells versus CXCR3-negative naive cells.

The CDR3 runs 13 residues. Germline V gives CDR1 SQVTM, CDR2 ANQGSEA. UMI-labeled 5' RACE yielded the TRB cDNA libraries. TCRdb reprocessed the 5' RACE reads and stores each CDR3 protein as one record, lacking DNA. Its table lists 150,000 or so distinct CDR3 sequences. V is TRBV29-1 and J is TRBJ2-2. The source material was naive CXCR3+ CD8+ T cells from blood. Subset indicated: CD45RO-CCR7+CD27+CD95- naive CD8+ T cells expressing CXCR3 (TNR3+). The origin of this receptor is a human donor in good health. Some clones in this sample may be carry-over from other donors' samples. The CDR3 loop is CSVEETGPGELFF.